The 30 T cell receptor beta chains given below trace back to one sample, sequenced in a study of cytomegalovirus exposure and HLA in healthy donors (dated by TCRdb to about 2017). Library method: the immunoSEQ multiplex PCR assay. For the multiplex PCR, a mixture combining 60 forward primers for TCR Vbeta segments and 13 reverse primers for TCR Jbeta segments was used. Entries here come from immuneACCESS through TCRdb and include only in-frame sequences with V and J called. Some clones fail to appear in such tables; in the studies checked, an unresolved V gene covers under half of the shortfall, and the cause of the remainder is unknown. Present in this sample are around 90,000 clones, 78% of which were seen just once. Together, the top ten hold about 3.3% of the sample. Sequenced input: PBMCs. These receptors were collected from a woman between 35 and 50 years old in good health and CMV-seronegative.

The chain links TRBV6-1 to TRBJ2-1; D might be TRBD1 (6 bases). V was trimmed by 6 bases and J by 4 bases, leaving 13 bases between them. The CDR3 loop spans 14 amino acids. CDR1 and CDR2 from the germline V gene are MNHNS and SASEGT. The CDR3 DNA reads as TGTGCCAGCAGCCCTCAGGGGATATACAATGAGCAGTTCTTC. Residues: CASSPQGIYNEQFF.

The chain carries TRBV6-5 and TRBJ1-1; D not resolved. The CDR3 contains 14 residues. Trimming shortened V by 8 bases and J by 1 base, and 14 bases separated the two germline ends. Germline values: CDR1 MNHEY, CDR2 SVGAGI. The CDR3 loop reads CASSQFTENTEAFF. CDR3 in DNA: TGTGCCAGCTCCCAATTTACAGAGAACACTGAAGCTTTCTTT.

This chain links TRBV5-1 with TRBJ2-1; D not resolved. The germline V gene has CDR1 SGHRS and CDR2 YFSETQ. There are 16 residues in the CDR3. Trimming left V 4 bases short and J 2 bases short, with 16 bases between. CDR3 amino acids: CASSPLGTPTYNEQFF. CDR3 sequence (DNA): TGCGCCAGCAGCCCTCTTGGCACGCCGACCTACAATGAGCAGTTCTTC.

This clone was counted once. J is TRBJ2-3 and V is TRBV11-2; D uncertain. CDR1 and CDR2 from the germline V gene are SGHAT and FQNNGV. Trimming took off 4 bases at V and 1 base at J, with 9 bases between the two ends. This CDR3 contains 14 residues. Here the CDR3 DNA reads TGTGCCAGCAGCTCACACCAACGCACAGATACGCAGTATTTT. Translation: CASSSHQRTDTQYF.

The rearrangement uses TRBV4-2 and TRBJ1-2; weak D call: TRBD1 (5 bases). This CDR3 is built from 16 residues. Germline loops: CDR1 LGHNA, CDR2 YNFKEQ. Trimming cost V 0 bases and J 3 bases, with 14 bases left between them. The DNA of the CDR3 is TGTGCCAGCAGCCAAGAATACGGGGGGAGCCACTATGGCTACACCTTC. Encoded protein: CASSQEYGGSHYGYTF.

The chain carries TRBV29-1 and TRBJ1-2; D is unclear. Trimming stripped 6 bases from V and 4 bases from J, with 18 bases between. The CDR3 has 14 residues. Germline V lookup: CDR1 SQVTM, CDR2 ANQGSEA. The CDR3 nucleotides are TGCAGCGTCGTCCCCAAGCTCCGGGGCTATGGCTACACCTTC. Its protein product is CSVVPKLRGYGYTF.

This sequence joins TRBV6-6 and TRBJ1-5; D ambiguous. The germline V gene has CDR1 MNHNY and CDR2 SVGAGI (reference sequence). The CDR3 totals 13 residues. V dropped 10 bases and J dropped 4 bases, with 14 bases sitting between them. The CDR3 nucleotides read TGTGCCACCCGGCCCGGCAGGAATCAGCCCCAGCATTTT. It encodes CATRPGRNQPQHF.

V gene TRBV7-2 combines with J gene TRBJ2-5; a possible D gene is TRBD1 (5 bases). The CDR3 loop spans 15 amino acids. CDR1 is SGHTA, CDR2 FQGNSA, per germline. The V gene lost 1 base and the J gene lost 0 bases, with 9 bases spanning the gap. CDR3 in DNA: TGTGCCAGCAGCTTAGAACAGGCTTACCAAGAGACCCAGTACTTC. Protein: CASSLEQAYQETQYF.

This chain uses TRBV7-3 with TRBJ2-1, with 9 bases matching TRBD2. The CDR3 spans 16 residues. From germline, CDR1 is SGHTA and CDR2 FQGTGA. V was pared by 2 bases and J by 4 bases, with 6 bases of the junction left unmatched. CDR3 nucleotide sequence: TGTGCCAGCAGCTTAGTTGGCGGGAGGGGTTACAATGAGCAGTTCTTC. It yields the protein CASSLVGGRGYNEQFF.

This clone was counted a single time. CDR3 DNA: TGTGCCAGTACCCCCCCAGGGATCTACACTGAAGCTTTCTTT. Protein: CASTPPGIYTEAFF. V and J are TRBV19 and TRBJ1-1, with D maybe TRBD1 (5 bases). This CDR3 has 14 residues. Germline CDR1 reads LNHDA; CDR2 reads SQIVND (reference sequence). The V and J ends lost 7 bases and 3 bases respectively, with 15 bases between them.

The rearrangement joins TRBV5-1 to TRBJ2-7, with D perhaps matching TRBD1 (6 bases). Per the germline V gene, CDR1 is SGHRS and CDR2 is YFSETQ. The CDR3 has 13 amino acids. Trimming pared 4 bases from V and 6 bases from J, leaving 14 bases between. CDR3 nucleotide sequence: TGCGCCAGCAGCCCCGAGGGGGTTGGCGAGCAGTACTTC. Protein product: CASSPEGVGEQYF.

The chain recombines TRBV28 with TRBJ2-1; 8 bases fit TRBD2. Germline trimming cut 5 bases from V and 12 bases from J; bases unmatched to any gene: 0. The CDR3 length is 10 residues. Per the germline V gene, CDR1 is MDHEN and CDR2 is SYDVKM. This CDR3 reads CASSRGGQFF. As DNA, the CDR3 is TGTGCCAGCAGTCGGGGGGGGCAGTTCTTC.

J is TRBJ1-2 and V is TRBV2; TRBD1 agrees at 8 bases. Germline CDR1 is SNHLY and CDR2 is FYNNEI. Trimming took 2 bases from V and 5 from J; bases not matched to a gene: 4. CDR3 length: 14 amino acids. CDR3 nucleotides: TGTGCCAGCAGTGAACAGGGGGCAGTTTATGGCTACACCTTC. Translated: CASSEQGAVYGYTF.

This clone was counted once. This rearrangement joins TRBV5-4 to TRBJ2-1; 8 bases agree with TRBD2. Germline-derived CDR1 and CDR2 are SGHNT and YYREEE (reference sequence). Trimming took 0 bases from V and 6 from J; bases not matched to a gene: 5. This CDR3 comprises 15 residues. CDR3 sequence reads: CASSLAAGGPNEQFF. Written as DNA, the CDR3 is TGTGCCAGCAGCTTGGCGGCGGGAGGACCCAATGAGCAGTTCTTC.

The chain recombines TRBV28 with TRBJ2-5, with a possible D match to TRBD1 (6 bases). There are 16 residues in the CDR3. The germline V gene encodes CDR1 MDHEN and CDR2 SYDVKM. Between the trimmed V and J ends, which lost 4 bases and 5 bases, there was a span of 20 bases. The CDR3 region has the DNA TGTGCCAGCAGTTGGGGATTAGGACAGACGGATGAGACCCAGTACTTC. It translates to CASSWGLGQTDETQYF.

The chain couples TRBV14 to TRBJ2-5; D is possibly TRBD2 (5 bases). The germline gives CDR1 SGHDN, CDR2 FVKESK. The CDR3 covers 14 residues. The ends were cut back, 3 bases at V and 5 bases at J, with 13 bases in the middle. CDR3 residues: CASSHTAVRETQYF. CDR3 bases: TGTGCCAGCAGCCACACAGCGGTTCGGGAGACCCAGTACTTC.

The CDR3 here is CASSVAGGYSYNEQFF. DNA of the CDR3: TGTGCCAGCAGCGTAGCGGGCGGGTACTCCTACAATGAGCAGTTCTTC. The chain employs TRBV9 and TRBJ2-1; maybe TRBD2 (5 bases). The CDR3 has 16 residues. Per the germline V gene, CDR1 is SGDLS and CDR2 is YYNGEE. Trimming stripped 0 bases from V and 0 bases from J, with 10 bases between.

J is TRBJ2-3 and V is TRBV5-4, with a tentative D call TRBD2 (5 bases). Germline assignment: CDR1 SGHNT and CDR2 YYREEE (reference sequence). This CDR3 is 15 amino acids long. Trimming left V 1 base short and J 2 bases short, with 11 bases between. This CDR3 reads CASSLRVAHTDTQYF. The CDR3 nucleotides read TGTGCCAGCAGCTTGAGGGTAGCGCACACAGATACGCAGTATTTT.

The chain recombines TRBV10-2 with TRBJ1-1; 8 bases agree with TRBD1. The V segment lost 4 bases and the J segment 5 bases; nucleotides outside the gene matches: 3. CDR1 and CDR2 from the germline V gene are WSHSY and SAAADI. The CDR3 runs 13 residues. CDR3 sequence: CASSGQGTTEAFF. The CDR3 DNA reads TGCGCCAGCAGTGGACAGGGGACGACTGAAGCTTTCTTT.

The DNA of the CDR3 is TGTGCCAGCAGTGTGACAGGGAATACTTACGAGCAGTACTTC. Its protein product is CASSVTGNTYEQYF. The chain recombines TRBV6-1 with TRBJ2-7, with 7 bases matching TRBD1. This CDR3 contains 14 residues. J gave up 4 bases and V 4 bases, and 7 bases lay outside the gene matches. The germline V gene has CDR1 MNHNS and CDR2 SASEGT.

The chain carries TRBV4-2 and TRBJ2-5; D possibly corresponds to TRBD2 (7 bases). Germline loops: CDR1 LGHNA, CDR2 YNFKEQ. The CDR3 is made up of 16 amino acids. Trimming left V 1 base short and J 1 base short, with 13 bases between. CDR3 nucleotide sequence: TGTGCCAGCAGCCAAGTTTCCCGGGGGGCCCAAGAGACCCAGTACTTC. Translating it yields CASSQVSRGAQETQYF.

The chain has TRBV11-3 and TRBJ2-1; 15 positions match TRBD2. Germline CDR1 is SGHNT and CDR2 is YENEEA. Trimming removed 5 bases from V and 6 bases from J; junction bases left unmatched: 5. This CDR3 has 16 residues. The CDR3 region has the DNA TGTGCCAGCAGCCGGACTAGCGGGAGGGGAGGCAATGAGCAGTTCTTC. Amino acid sequence: CASSRTSGRGGNEQFF.

The chain recombines TRBV19 with TRBJ2-2; D ambiguous. Trimming pared 8 bases from V and 1 base from J, leaving 11 bases between. Per germline, CDR1 LNHDA and CDR2 SQIVND (reference sequence). There are 14 residues in the CDR3. As DNA, the CDR3 is TGTGCCAGTTCTCTATTAATGAACACCGGGGAGCTGTTTTTT. It translates to CASSLLMNTGELFF. The full variable domain, its missing parts supplied by reference TRBV19 and TRBJ2-2, is DGGITQSPKYLFRKEGQNVTLSCEQNLNHDAMYWYRQDPGQGLRLIYYSQIVNDFQKGDIAEGYSVSREKKESFPLTVTSAQKNPTAFYLCASSLLMNTGELFFGEGSRLTVL.

This clone was seen a single time. The rearrangement links TRBV5-1 to TRBJ1-4; 9 positions match TRBD1. Germline V gene lookup returns CDR1 SGHRS and CDR2 YFSETQ. J lost 7 bases, V lost 3 bases, and 13 bases had no gene match. This CDR3 contains 17 residues. CDR3: CASSSTPGQGIGEKLFF. Written as DNA, the CDR3 is TGCGCCAGCAGCTCGACCCCGGGACAGGGCATAGGTGAAAAACTGTTTTTT.

The genes are TRBV11-2 and TRBJ2-1; D perhaps matches TRBD1 (6 bases). In germline, CDR1 is SGHAT, CDR2 FQNNGV. This CDR3 is 15 amino acids long. Trimming removed 1 base from V and 6 bases from J, with 13 bases in between. The CDR3 DNA reads as TGTGCCAGCAGCTTAGTTGGTACAGGGAGCAATGAGCAGTTCTTC. This encodes CASSLVGTGSNEQFF.

The V call is TRBV30, the J call TRBJ1-2; TRBD1 agrees at 7 bases. Germline V gene data show CDR1 as GTSNPN and CDR2 as SVGIG (reference sequence). Trimming removed 8 bases from V and 8 bases from J; junction bases left unmatched: 14. The CDR3 is made up of 13 amino acids. CDR3 sequence (DNA): TGTGCCACTCCTATTCGACAGGGCGTCGGCTACACCTTC. Its protein is CATPIRQGVGYTF. Full variable domain (outside the CDR3, taken from reference TRBV30 and TRBJ1-2): SQTIHQWPATLVQPVGSPLSLECTVEGTSNPNLYWYRQAAGRGLQLLFYSVGIGQISSEVPQNLSASRPQDRQFILSSKKLLLSDSGFYLCATPIRQGVGYTFGSGTRLTVV.

The chain carries TRBV7-2 and TRBJ2-7; 9 bases agree with TRBD2. CDR1 SGHTA and CDR2 FQGNSA come from the germline V gene. The CDR3 loop spans 15 amino acids. The trim removed 5 bases at V and 3 bases at J, leaving 8 bases unmatched. The CDR3 loop reads CASSPRRLADYEQYF. The CDR3 region has the DNA TGTGCCAGCAGCCCGCGCAGACTAGCGGACTACGAGCAGTACTTC.

CDR3 sequence reads: CASSFVKNQKAFF. CDR3 bases: TGTGCCAGCAGTTTTGTTAAGAACCAGAAAGCTTTCTTT. The chain recombines TRBV28 with TRBJ1-1; D not resolved. Germline V CDR1 and CDR2: MDHEN, SYDVKM. This CDR3 contains 13 residues. V lost 3 bases and J lost 9, with 14 bases in between.

The chain combines TRBV27 with TRBJ2-2; D not resolved. This CDR3 is 13 amino acids long. The V and J ends lost 3 bases and 4 bases respectively, with 6 bases between them. Germline CDR1 and CDR2: MNHEY and SMNVEV (reference sequence). CDR3 loop: CASSFSPTGELFF. As DNA, the CDR3 is TGTGCCAGCAGTTTCTCCCCCACCGGGGAGCTGTTTTTT.

This clone has just a few counts. The chain joins TRBV15 to TRBJ2-1; the D is unclear. The CDR3 contains 12 residues. Trimming shortened V by 7 bases and J by 5 bases, and 9 bases separated the two germline ends. Germline lookup yields CDR1 LNHNV and CDR2 YYDKDF (reference sequence). The CDR3 spells CATNDKHNEQFF. The CDR3 coding sequence is TGTGCCACCAACGACAAACACAATGAGCAGTTCTTC.